Below, 11 T cell receptor beta chains from the same sample are listed, as sequenced in a study of blood T cell repertoires in COVID-19. Assay: immunoSEQ multiplex PCR; the TCRdb copy retains only in-frame clones and omits some. The sample yields some 80,000 clones, about nine tenths seen once. The specimen sequenced was peripheral blood. The receptors were gathered from a man aged 50 to 59 with active or convalescent COVID-19.

The chain has TRBV7-2 and TRBJ1-6; D remains unclear. The CDR3 extends over 13 amino acids. Deletions cut 2 bases from V and 7 bases from J, with 6 bases between. Germline V gene lookup returns CDR1 SGHTA and CDR2 FQGNSA. The CDR3 sequence: CASSLQTNSPLHF. CDR3 coding DNA: TGTGCCAGCAGCTTACAGACAAATTCACCCCTCCACTTT. The variable domain in full, completed from reference TRBV7-2 and TRBJ1-6, reads GAGVSQSPSNKVTEKGKDVELRCDPISGHTALYWYRQSLGQGLEFLIYFQGNSAPDKSGLPSDRFSAERTGGSVSTLTIQRTQQEDSAVYLCASSLQTNSPLHFGNGTRLTVT.

This chain joins TRBV3-1 (or the pseudogene TRBV3-2) and TRBJ2-1; 11 bases line up with TRBD2. The CDR3 contains 23 residues. After removal of 0 bases from V and 0 bases from J, the junction contained 19 bases not matched to a gene. Per the germline V gene, CDR1 is LGHDT and CDR2 is YNNKEL (reference sequence). CDR3 sequence: CASSQEDAVGWLAGGSSYNEQFF. CDR3 sequence (DNA): TGTGCCAGCAGCCAAGAGGATGCCGTAGGATGGCTAGCGGGGGGCAGCTCCTACAATGAGCAGTTCTTC.

This clone was observed a few times. The chain employs TRBV7-6 and TRBJ1-6; D not certain. V lost 1 base, J lost 3 bases, and 7 bases lay in between. The CDR3 runs 15 residues. Germline loops: CDR1 SGHVS, CDR2 FNYEAQ. Written as DNA, the CDR3 is TGTGCCAGCAGCTTAGGCCGGGACTATAATTCACCCCTCCACTTT. Its protein is CASSLGRDYNSPLHF.

Only one count was recorded for this clone. This chain joins TRBV6-1 and TRBJ2-1, with D tentatively TRBD1 (6 bases). The germline V gene has CDR1 MNHNS and CDR2 SASEGT. Trimming pared 2 bases from V and 4 bases from J, leaving 12 bases between. This CDR3 contains 15 residues. CDR3 amino acids: CASSEPRQVYNEQFF. The CDR3 bases are TGTGCCAGCAGTGAACCGCGACAGGTATACAATGAGCAGTTCTTC.

The genes are TRBV3-1 (or the pseudogene TRBV3-2) and TRBJ1-2, with D perhaps TRBD1 (5 bases). Germline CDR1 reads LGHDT; CDR2 reads YNNKEL (reference sequence). V was shortened by 3 bases and J by 2 bases, with 10 bases between the two germline ends. This CDR3 contains 14 residues. As DNA, the CDR3 is TGTGCCAGCAGCCAGCGGGGGGGGAACTATGGCTACACCTTC. Its translation is CASSQRGGNYGYTF.

This rearrangement joins TRBV3-1 (or the pseudogene TRBV3-2) to TRBJ2-1, with D tentatively TRBD2 (7 bases). The CDR3 has 15 residues. Trimming pared 0 bases from V and 6 bases from J, leaving 12 bases between. Per the germline V gene, CDR1 is LGHDT and CDR2 is YNNKEL (reference sequence). The DNA of the CDR3 is TGTGCCAGCAGCCAAGATTGGCGGGGGCCCAATGAGCAGTTCTTC. Protein: CASSQDWRGPNEQFF.

This chain uses TRBV30 with TRBJ1-1, with D perhaps matching TRBD1 (6 bases). CDR3 size: 14 residues. Looked up from germline, CDR1 is GTSNPN and CDR2 is SVGIG (reference sequence). Between the trimmed V and J ends, which lost 0 bases and 4 bases, there was a span of 12 bases. The CDR3 loop is CAWSVGGTSTEAFF. In DNA, the CDR3 is TGTGCCTGGAGTGTAGGGGGAACCAGCACTGAAGCTTTCTTT.

V and J are TRBV6-1 and TRBJ1-5; possibly TRBD1 for D (6 bases). Germline V lookup: CDR1 MNHNS, CDR2 SASEGT. The CDR3 consists of 15 residues. The V end lost 1 base, the J end lost 5 bases, and 12 bases lay between the germline ends. As DNA, the CDR3 is TGTGCCAGCAGTGAAGTCGGTACAGGGTATCAGCCCCAGCATTTT. It yields the protein CASSEVGTGYQPQHF.

This chain joins TRBV25-1 and TRBJ2-7; 7 bases are a match to TRBD1. V was clipped by 3 bases and J by 1 base; unmatched bases: 0. Germline V gene sequence: CDR1 MGHDK, CDR2 SYGVNS. This CDR3 comprises 13 residues. The CDR3 sequence is CASSEDRSYEQYF. Here the CDR3 DNA reads TGTGCCAGCAGTGAGGACAGGTCCTACGAGCAGTACTTC.

The chain has TRBV2 and TRBJ1-4, with D maybe TRBD1 (5 bases). Trimming removed 7 bases at V and 0 bases at J, with 9 bases between. The germline CDR1 and CDR2 sequences are SNHLY and FYNNEI. This CDR3 is built from 14 residues. In nucleotides, the CDR3 is TGTGCCAGCAAAGGACAAGCAACTAATGAAAAACTGTTTTTT. Translating it yields CASKGQATNEKLFF.

This chain uses TRBV27 with TRBJ1-6; 7 bases match TRBD1. CDR3 size: 15 residues. The germline V gene encodes CDR1 MNHEY and CDR2 SMNVEV (reference sequence). V dropped 2 bases and J dropped 7; count of bases not matched to a gene: 5. CDR3 loop: CASSLKGAKNSPLHF. The DNA for the CDR3 is TGTGCCAGCAGTTTAAAGGGGGCGAAGAATTCACCCCTCCACTTT.